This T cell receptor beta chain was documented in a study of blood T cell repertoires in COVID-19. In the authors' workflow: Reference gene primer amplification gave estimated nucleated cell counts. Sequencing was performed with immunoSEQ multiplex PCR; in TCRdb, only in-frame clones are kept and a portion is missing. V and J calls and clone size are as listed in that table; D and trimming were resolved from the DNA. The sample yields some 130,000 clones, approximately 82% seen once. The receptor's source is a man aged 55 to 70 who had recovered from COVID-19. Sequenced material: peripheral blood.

CDR3: CARSLAGGGLANYGYTF. CDR3 coding DNA: TGTGCCAGAAGCTTGGCCGGGGGAGGTCTAGCTAACTATGGCTACACCTTC. This chain joins TRBV5-3 and TRBJ1-2, with D possibly matching TRBD1 (5 bases). TRBV5-3 is an ORF, and what it does is uncertain. V gave up 0 bases and J gave up 0 bases, with 15 bases separating them. The CDR3 runs 17 residues.